This is a list of T cell receptor beta chains from one sample in a study of control samples from healthy donors and cancer patients. Some clones are missing from TCRdb's copy, which holds only in-frame ones; the method was immunoSEQ multiplex PCR. The sample lists around 180,000 clones; around 88% were seen once. Sequencing used blood. These receptors were taken from a woman in her 30s in good health. The CDR3 runs from the conserved cysteine through the conserved F or W. A D gene is named only where the DNA matches it firmly. Rows give clone size only sometimes, using once, few, many, or a class for an expanded clone.

j_gene,d_gene,abundance,v_gene,CDR3aa,CDR3nt
TRBJ2-1,NA,NA,TRBV6-6,CASSRNAPAHEQFF,TGTGCCAGCAGTCGCAACGCACCAGCCCATGAGCAGTTCTTC
TRBJ2-3,TRBD2,NA,TRBV11-1,CASRTSEYTQYF,TGTGCCTCCCGGACTAGCGAATATACGCAGTATTTT
TRBJ2-1,TRBD2,few,TRBV3-1/TRBV3-2,CASSPRGAGYNEQFF,TGTGCCAGCAGCCCGCGGGGGGCGGGGTACAATGAGCAGTTCTTC
TRBJ1-1,NA,once,TRBV6-4,CASSDFWEGGLEAFF,TGTGCCAGCAGTGACTTTTGGGAGGGGGGGCTTGAAGCTTTCTTT
TRBJ1-1,NA,NA,TRBV3-1/TRBV3-2,CASSQGQIMNTEAFF,TGTGCCAGCAGCCAAGGCCAAATAATGAACACTGAAGCTTTCTTT
TRBJ2-7,TRBD2,NA,TRBV19,CASSIDLAGGRYEQYF,TGTGCCAGTAGTATAGATCTAGCGGGAGGACGCTACGAGCAGTACTTC
TRBJ2-2,NA,NA,TRBV11-3,CASSLYANTGELFF,TGTGCCAGCAGCTTATACGCGAACACCGGGGAGCTGTTTTTT
TRBJ1-3,NA,once,TRBV6-1,CASSEAIPGNTIYF,TGTGCCAGCAGTGAAGCCATTCCTGGAAACACCATATATTTT
TRBJ2-1,NA,NA,TRBV19,CASSMGGLNNEQFF,TGTGCCAGTAGTATGGGGGGGCTGAACAATGAGCAGTTCTTC
TRBJ2-3,NA,NA,TRBV9,CASSVGPTDTQYF,TGTGCCAGCAGCGTAGGACCCACAGATACGCAGTATTTT
TRBJ1-1,NA,NA,TRBV5-1,CASSFGTLNTEAFF,TGCGCCAGCAGCTTTGGGACCTTGAACACTGAAGCTTTCTTT
TRBJ2-1,TRBD1,NA,TRBV5-8,CASSLAFWDRGNEQFF,TGTGCCAGCAGCTTGGCATTCTGGGACAGGGGCAATGAGCAGTTCTTC
TRBJ2-5,NA,NA,TRBV3-1/TRBV3-2,CASSQGGGETQYF,TGTGCCAGCAGCCAAGGAGGTGGGGAGACCCAGTACTTC
TRBJ1-1,NA,once,TRBV5-1,CASSFGSRQGTEAFF,TGCGCCAGCAGCTTTGGCAGCAGGCAGGGTACTGAAGCTTTCTTT
TRBJ1-1,NA,NA,TRBV28,CASREVNTEAFF,TGTGCCAGCCGGGAGGTGAACACTGAAGCTTTCTTT
TRBJ1-2,TRBD1,NA,TRBV7-9,CASSLVSGGQSYGYTF,TGTGCCAGCAGCTTAGTTTCCGGGGGACAGAGCTATGGCTACACCTTC
TRBJ2-4,NA,NA,TRBV28,CASRKGQYKNIQYF,TGTGCCAGCAGAAAAGGACAGTACAAAAACATTCAGTACTTC
TRBJ2-5,NA,NA,TRBV6-5,CASRPGYQETQYF,TGTGCCAGCAGGCCAGGTTACCAAGAGACCCAGTACTTC
TRBJ1-1,TRBD1,NA,TRBV18,CASSSTGGHTEAFF,TGTGCCAGCTCCTCGACAGGGGGACACACTGAAGCTTTCTTT
TRBJ2-7,NA,NA,TRBV7-2,CASSLAPGDEQYF,TGTGCCAGCAGCTTAGCCCCAGGGGACGAGCAGTACTTC
TRBJ1-4,NA,NA,TRBV5-1,CASAESRATNEKLFF,TGCGCCAGCGCTGAGTCCAGGGCCACTAATGAAAAACTGTTTTTT
TRBJ2-5,NA,NA,TRBV5-5,CASSPGTGRETQYF,TGTGCCAGCAGCCCCGGGACGGGCCGAGAGACCCAGTACTTC
TRBJ1-1,NA,NA,TRBV6-5,CASSYSGSGNTEAFF,TGTGCCAGCAGTTACTCAGGGAGCGGCAACACTGAAGCTTTCTTT
TRBJ2-3,NA,NA,TRBV18,CASDKDRRSTDTQYF,TGTGCCAGCGATAAGGATAGAAGAAGCACAGATACGCAGTATTTT
TRBJ2-5,TRBD2,NA,TRBV5-1,CASSLPPSGREKETQYF,TGCGCCAGCAGCTTGCCTCCTAGCGGGAGGGAGAAAGAGACCCAGTACTTC
TRBJ2-5,TRBD2,NA,TRBV4-1,CASSPQPGPAGGFQETQYF,TGCGCCAGCAGCCCCCAACCCGGGCCGGCGGGAGGATTCCAAGAGACCCAGTACTTC
TRBJ1-5,TRBD1,NA,TRBV5-6,CASSSGQGPNQPQHF,TGTGCCAGCAGCTCAGGACAGGGTCCCAATCAGCCCCAGCATTTT
TRBJ1-1,NA,NA,TRBV3-1/TRBV3-2,CASSHPGGVEAFF,TGTGCCAGCAGCCACCCCGGAGGGGTTGAAGCTTTCTTT
TRBJ1-5,NA,NA,TRBV7-2,CASSTVGGDSNQPQHF,TGTGCCAGCAGTACGGTGGGGGGGGATAGCAATCAGCCCCAGCATTTT
TRBJ2-7,NA,NA,TRBV14,CASSLRHTNYEQYF,TGTGCCAGCAGCCTACGCCACACCAATTACGAGCAGTACTTC
TRBJ2-7,TRBD1,NA,TRBV28,CASTLGTGYEQYF,TGTGCCAGCACCCTCGGGACAGGGTACGAGCAGTACTTC
TRBJ1-3,NA,NA,TRBV30,CAWNPVGGNTIYF,TGTGCCTGGAACCCCGTTGGTGGAAACACCATATATTTT